The 21 T cell receptor beta chains below all came from one sample that was sequenced in a study of shared clonotypes between healthy human individuals. Profiled with immunoSEQ multiplex PCR; TCRdb holds only in-frame clones, not every one. The table lists around 750,000 clones, approximately 74% of them singletons. Sequenced material: memory CD4+ T cells sorted from blood. As for subset: CD45RA-negative fraction. The receptors were sampled from a woman aged 25-40 years in good health.

V gene TRBV12-5 combines with J gene TRBJ1-2; D remains ambiguous. This CDR3 is 15 amino acids long. V was pared by 4 bases and J by 1 base, with 13 bases between. CDR1 is LGHNT, CDR2 FRNRAP, per germline. The CDR3 is CASGSGEGFNYGYTF. The CDR3 region has the DNA TGTGCTAGTGGTTCCGGGGAAGGTTTTAACTATGGCTACACCTTC.

Written as DNA, the CDR3 is TGTGCCAGCAGTGAAGCTAGCGGGAGGTCAGATACGCAGTATTTT. Protein: CASSEASGRSDTQYF. V and J are TRBV6-1 and TRBJ2-3; 10 positions match TRBD2. This CDR3 is built from 15 residues. Trimming took 0 bases from V and 4 from J; bases not matched to a gene: 1. From germline, CDR1 is MNHNS and CDR2 SASEGT.

Worth noting for this clone: The same CDR3 arises from other DNA sequences in this sample as well. The chain couples TRBV28 to TRBJ1-1; no definite D call. V lost 3 bases, J lost 2 bases, and 10 bases lay in between. Germline V gene data show CDR1 as MDHEN and CDR2 as SYDVKM. This CDR3 comprises 14 residues. The CDR3 DNA follows: TGTGCCAGCAGTTTGGTGAACCGCAACACTGAAGCTTTCTTT. The encoded protein is CASSLVNRNTEAFF.

About this clone itself: Other DNA sequences from this sample encode an identical CDR3 as well. The gene calls are TRBV28 and TRBJ2-5, with D maybe TRBD2 (5 bases). V lost 5 bases to trimming and J lost 5 bases, with 15 bases between them. Germline V gene sequence: CDR1 MDHEN, CDR2 SYDVKM. The CDR3 is made up of 14 amino acids. CDR3 sequence (DNA): TGTGCCAGCAGTCCTGGACTCGCGCGGGAGACCCAGTACTTC. The encoded protein is CASSPGLARETQYF.

This chain joins TRBV7-2 and TRBJ2-3, with D tentatively TRBD1 or TRBD2 (5 bases each). Germline CDR1 and CDR2: SGHTA and FQGNSA. V was shortened by 7 bases and J by 3 bases, with 26 bases between the two germline ends. CDR3 length equals 18 residues. The CDR3 sequence is CASNLRFSGARATDTQYF. The CDR3 DNA reads as TGTGCCAGCAATCTACGGTTTTCCGGGGCCAGAGCAACAGATACGCAGTATTTT.

The chain has TRBV5-6 and TRBJ1-2, with D possibly TRBD1 on 5 matching bases. With 4 bases removed from V and 3 bases from J, the gap between germline ends came to 10 bases. The CDR3 extends over 13 amino acids. CDR1 and CDR2 from the germline V gene are SGHDT and YYEEEE. The CDR3 nucleotides read TGTGCCAGCAGCACGGGGCAGTACTATGGCTACACCTTC. Translation: CASSTGQYYGYTF.

The rearrangement uses TRBV4-1 and TRBJ2-1; TRBD2 matches at 8 bases. The CDR3 is 18 amino acids. J gave up 6 bases and V 0 bases, and 13 bases lay outside the gene matches. Per the germline V gene, CDR1 is MGHRA and CDR2 is YSYEKL. The CDR3 region has the DNA TGCGCCAGCAGCCAAGACACATGGCGCGGCGGGAGGAGCAATGAGCAGTTCTTC. Its protein is CASSQDTWRGGRSNEQFF.

The chain uses TRBV7-2 and TRBJ2-5, with D perhaps matching TRBD1 (6 bases). The CDR3 is 14 amino acids. Between the trimmed V and J ends, which lost 7 bases and 3 bases, there was a span of 15 bases. Germline assignment: CDR1 SGHTA and CDR2 FQGNSA. CDR3 coding DNA: TGTGCCAGCACCCCAGGGGTAGGAGAAGAGACCCAGTACTTC. This sequence encodes CASTPGVGEETQYF.

This clone was picked up a small number of times. The chain combines TRBV7-9 with TRBJ1-2; D gene uncertain. The CDR3 is 12 residues long. The germline V gene encodes CDR1 SEHNR and CDR2 FQNEAQ (reference sequence). Trimming shortened V by 2 bases and J by 8 bases, and 9 bases separated the two germline ends. This chain's CDR3 is CASSLLAEGYTF. The CDR3 coding sequence is TGTGCCAGCAGCTTATTGGCAGAAGGCTACACCTTC.

The J gene is TRBJ1-1, the V gene TRBV30; TRBD1 might be the D (6 bases). Trimming stripped 4 bases from V and 1 base from J, with 10 bases between. The CDR3 has 13 amino acids. Per the germline V gene, CDR1 is GTSNPN and CDR2 is SVGIG (reference sequence). This CDR3 reads CAWTRTANTEAFF. CDR3 bases: TGTGCCTGGACCCGGACAGCGAACACTGAAGCTTTCTTT.

CDR3 in amino acids: CASSLDTRGGLLYF. CDR3 coding DNA: TGTGCCAGCAGCTTAGATACGCGGGGGGGACTACTTTACTTC. V gene TRBV11-2 combines with J gene TRBJ2-5; 9 nucleotides align to TRBD2. The trim removed 0 bases at V and 14 bases at J, leaving 10 bases unmatched. In germline, CDR1 is SGHAT, CDR2 FQNNGV. This CDR3 is built from 14 residues.

This clone came up a few times. The chain has TRBV5-1 and TRBJ2-5, with unresolved D. Germline V lookup: CDR1 SGHRS, CDR2 YFSETQ. V was trimmed by 2 bases and J by 0 bases, leaving 8 bases between them. The CDR3 runs to 14 residues. CDR3 sequence reads: CASSFQLDQETQYF. CDR3 DNA: TGCGCCAGCAGCTTCCAGTTAGACCAAGAGACCCAGTACTTC.

The chain recombines TRBV30 with TRBJ2-1; D is tentatively TRBD1 or TRBD2 (5 bases each). Trimming stripped 4 bases from V and 0 bases from J, with 10 bases between. CDR3 length: 14 amino acids. Germline CDR1 reads GTSNPN; CDR2 reads SVGIG (reference sequence). CDR3 in amino acids: CAWTPGPSYNEQFF. The CDR3 DNA follows: TGTGCCTGGACTCCGGGGCCCTCCTACAATGAGCAGTTCTTC.

This clone came up a few times. V usage is TRBV19 and J usage is TRBJ1-1; maybe TRBD1 (5 bases). V gave up 4 bases and J gave up 5 bases, with 11 bases separating them. The CDR3 runs 13 residues. Germline CDR1 and CDR2: LNHDA and SQIVND (reference sequence). CDR3 region: CASSTRWGTEAFF. The CDR3 DNA follows: TGTGCCAGTAGTACACGATGGGGGACTGAAGCTTTCTTT.

A few counts support this clone. This sequence joins TRBV4-1 and TRBJ2-1; 11 bases are shared with TRBD2. Trimming took 3 bases from V and 5 from J; bases not matched to a gene: 12. CDR1 MGHRA and CDR2 YSYEKL come from the germline V gene. The length of the CDR3 is 18 residues. This CDR3 is CASSHRWGPGLADNEQFF. The CDR3 coding sequence is TGCGCCAGCAGCCACCGTTGGGGACCGGGACTAGCGGACAATGAGCAGTTCTTC.

This sequence joins TRBV6-5 and TRBJ2-7; D might be TRBD2 (5 bases). V was pared by 0 bases and J by 4 bases, with 13 bases between. CDR1 and CDR2 (germline): MNHEY, SVGAGI. There are 15 residues in the CDR3. CDR3 nucleotide sequence: TGTGCCAGCAGTTACTCTCCCGGGGTGGAGTACGAGCAGTACTTC. Its protein is CASSYSPGVEYEQYF.

This clone appeared a single time. The rearrangement uses TRBV2 and TRBJ2-1, with 7 bases fitting TRBD2. This CDR3 comprises 15 residues. The trim removed 2 bases at V and 5 bases at J, leaving 6 bases unmatched. Germline CDR1 and CDR2: SNHLY and FYNNEI. Here the CDR3 reads CASSERSGNNNEQFF. The CDR3 DNA reads TGTGCCAGCAGTGAAAGAAGCGGGAACAACAATGAGCAGTTCTTC. Full variable domain (outside the CDR3, taken from reference TRBV2 and TRBJ2-1): EPEVTQTPSHQVTQMGQEVILRCVPISNHLYFYWYRQILGQKVEFLVSFYNNEISEKSEIFDDQFSVERPDGSNFTLKIRSTKLEDSAMYFCASSERSGNNNEQFFGPGTRLTVL.

V usage is TRBV5-1 and J usage is TRBJ2-5; D remains ambiguous. Trimming removed 0 bases at V and 1 base at J, with 10 bases between. The CDR3 has 15 amino acids. CDR1 and CDR2 (germline): SGHRS, YFSETQ. The CDR3 DNA reads as TGCGCCAGCAGCTTGGATCCAGGCGTCCAAGAGACCCAGTACTTC. Its translation is CASSLDPGVQETQYF.

In this sample, this clone turned up many times. The rearrangement links TRBV7-9 to TRBJ2-3, with TRBD2 identical over 7 bases. The CDR3 contains 15 residues. Germline values: CDR1 SEHNR, CDR2 FQNEAQ (reference sequence). Losses at the gene ends were 5 bases for V and 4 bases for J; bases not matched to a gene: 9. The CDR3 spells CASSRIFGGADTQYF. The CDR3 DNA sequence: TGTGCCAGCAGCAGGATCTTTGGGGGGGCAGATACGCAGTATTTT.

This clone showed up just a few times. V gene TRBV7-8 combines with J gene TRBJ2-7; D perhaps matches TRBD2 (6 bases). Trimming pared 1 base from V and 2 bases from J, leaving 9 bases between. In germline, CDR1 is SGHVS, CDR2 FQNEAQ. This CDR3 region has 14 residues. The CDR3 DNA follows: TGTGCCAGCAGCTTAGACGGGGGAGCCTACGAGCAGTACTTC. As protein: CASSLDGGAYEQYF.

The chain joins TRBV19 to TRBJ1-1, with 8 bases fitting TRBD1. Germline lookup yields CDR1 LNHDA and CDR2 SQIVND (reference sequence). Trimming cost V 8 bases and J 1 base; bases outside gene matches: 6. The CDR3 totals 14 residues. CDR3 DNA sequence: TGTGCCAGTTCTGGACAGGGAAAGAACACTGAAGCTTTCTTT. Protein product: CASSGQGKNTEAFF.